The T cell receptor (beta chain) described here comes from a study of blood T cell repertoires in COVID-19. The method was immunoSEQ multiplex PCR; TCRdb's version includes in-frame clones alone and lacks a portion of them. The sample yields 200,000 to 300,000 clones, about 83% seen once. The CDR3 sequence is 18 residues long. Germline V gene sequence: CDR1 LGHDT, CDR2 YNNKEL (reference sequence). Trimming stripped 4 bases from V and 0 bases from J, with 16 bases between. Specimen: peripheral blood. The chain employs TRBV3-1 (or the pseudogene TRBV3-2) and TRBJ1-6; D is possibly TRBD1 (6 bases). The source is a human donor in a cohort sampled during active COVID-19. CDR3 in amino acids: CASSPPGGDSSYNSPLHF. The CDR3 nucleotides read TGTGCCAGCAGCCCTCCGGGGGGCGATAGCTCCTATAATTCACCCCTCCACTTT.